These T cell receptor beta chains were read from a single sample in a study of T-cell memory formation after mild COVID-19. TCRdb analysed the 5' RACE reads with MiXCR anew, one entry per CDR3 protein. The sample has 550,000 to 700,000 distinct CDR3 sequences; roughly 17% are singletons. Sequencing used PBMCs or a T cell subset sorted from them (not recorded which). The receptors were gathered from an adult woman who had mild COVID-19 (a few samples of this study predate the infection). Cell type and time point are not known. Both conserved end residues are trimmed from each CDR3. Not every row has a clone size; where given, it reads once, few, many or a size class.

CDR3aa | abundance | v_gene
ASRGTGAYEQY | few | TRBV27
SVELPGVDTQY | . | TRBV29-1
ASGGVRSGELF | . | TRBV2
ASSPTAGSNQPQH | few | TRBV7-9
ASSGPPGSDGYT | . | TRBV25-1
ASSRHNIGQGLYGYT | . | TRBV27
ASSIGGQYEQY | few | TRBV5-1
SAPSLGTEQY | . | TRBV20-1
ASSLMTSDTGELF | . | TRBV5-6
ASSKGRGGEKLF | . | TRBV9
ASRATGAYEQY | . | TRBV6-1
ATSGQGFSGNTIY | . | TRBV15